This TCR beta chain was sequenced for a study of regulatory T cells in long-lasting Graves disease. Study summary: Over 5 years of antithyroid drugs with positive TSH receptor antibodies was taken to mean persistent Graves' disease.

This clonotype was detected only a few times. CDR3 length equals 15 residues. Germline loops: CDR1 ENHRY, CDR2 SYGVKD. V shed 8 bases and J shed 5 bases, with 21 bases lying between them. Libraries of TCR beta came from iRepertoire HTBI primers plus Arm-PCR of CDR3 regions. As handled by the study authors: Taken together, the samples had 62 TRBV and more than twelve TRBJ segments identified. A single record per CDR3 protein comes from TCRdb applying MiXCR to the multiplex PCR reads. For this entry, the V and J calls and clone size follow TCRdb and not the study's own pipeline. The data hold about 300,000 distinct CDR3 sequences, with around 21% observed a single time. Time point given: persistent/refractory GD, antithyroid drugs over 5 years with positive TRAb. Making the TCR library involved RNA that had been extracted from PBMCs.

The TCR comes from a female donor with Graves disease. The sample here was peripheral blood mononuclear cells (PBMCs), taken when the disease was refractory, from a patient treated with antithyroid drugs. The chain links TRBV10-3 to TRBJ2-5; a weak D match, TRBD2 (5 bases). The CDR3, as DNA: TGTGCCATCTCAGCCGTCCGGGGAGAGGTGGAGACCCAGTACTTC. This gives the protein CAISAVRGEVETQYF.